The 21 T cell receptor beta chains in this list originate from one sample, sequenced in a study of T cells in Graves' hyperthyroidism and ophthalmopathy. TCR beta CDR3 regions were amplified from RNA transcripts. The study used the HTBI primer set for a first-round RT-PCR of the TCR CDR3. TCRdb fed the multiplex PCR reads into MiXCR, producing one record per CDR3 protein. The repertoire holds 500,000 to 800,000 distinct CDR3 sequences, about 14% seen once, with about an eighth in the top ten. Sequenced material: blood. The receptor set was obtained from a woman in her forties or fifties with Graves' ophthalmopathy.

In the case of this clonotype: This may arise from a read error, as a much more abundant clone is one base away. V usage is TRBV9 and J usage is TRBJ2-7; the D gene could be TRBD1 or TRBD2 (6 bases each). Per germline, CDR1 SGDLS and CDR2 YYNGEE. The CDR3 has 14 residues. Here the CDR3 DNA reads TGTGCCAGCAGCGTAGGGGGGGACAACTACGAGCAGTGCTTC. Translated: CASSVGGDNYEQCF.

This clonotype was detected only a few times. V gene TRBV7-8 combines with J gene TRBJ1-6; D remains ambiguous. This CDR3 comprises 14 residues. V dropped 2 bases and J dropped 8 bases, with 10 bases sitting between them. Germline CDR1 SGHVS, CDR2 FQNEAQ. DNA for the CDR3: TGTGCCAGCAGCTTACTAACCGAAGATTCACCCCTCCACTTT. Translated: CASSLLTEDSPLHF. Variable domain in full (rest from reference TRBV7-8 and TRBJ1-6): GAGVSQSPRYKVAKRGQDVALRCDPISGHVSLFWYQQALGQGPEFLTYFQNEAQLDKSGLPSDRFFAERPEGSVSTLKIQRTQQEDSAVYLCASSLLTEDSPLHFGNGTRLTVT.

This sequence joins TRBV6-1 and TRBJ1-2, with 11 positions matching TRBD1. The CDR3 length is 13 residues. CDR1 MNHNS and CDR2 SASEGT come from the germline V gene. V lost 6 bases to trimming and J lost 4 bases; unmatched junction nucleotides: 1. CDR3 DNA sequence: TGTGCCAGCAGGGGACAGGGGGTCTATGGCTACACCTTC. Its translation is CASRGQGVYGYTF.

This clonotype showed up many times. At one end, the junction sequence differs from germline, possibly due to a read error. CDR3 DNA: TGCGCCAGCAGCCTTAGGGGCACCTACGAGCAGTACTTC. Protein sequence: CASSLRGTYEQYF. V and J are TRBV27 and TRBJ2-7, with D possibly being TRBD1 (5 bases). The CDR3 extends over 13 amino acids. CDR1 is MNHEY and CDR2 is SMNVEV in the germline V gene (reference sequence).

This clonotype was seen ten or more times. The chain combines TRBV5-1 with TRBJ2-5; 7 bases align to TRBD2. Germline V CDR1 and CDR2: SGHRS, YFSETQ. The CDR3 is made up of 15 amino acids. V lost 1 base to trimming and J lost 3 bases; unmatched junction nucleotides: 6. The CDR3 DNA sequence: TGCGCCAGCAGCTTGCTCAAGGGAGGGGAAGAGACCCAGTACTTC. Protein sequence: CASSLLKGGEETQYF.

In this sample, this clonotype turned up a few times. The CDR3 region has the DNA TGTGCCAGCAGTCCATACAGGGGAATAGGGAATCAGCCCCAGCATTTT. Protein product: CASSPYRGIGNQPQHF. J is TRBJ1-5 and V is TRBV27, with 7 bases fitting TRBD1. The CDR3 loop spans 16 amino acids. The V and J ends lost 5 bases and 4 bases, in that order; junction bases with no gene match: 11. CDR1 and CDR2 from the germline V gene are MNHEY and SMNVEV (reference sequence).

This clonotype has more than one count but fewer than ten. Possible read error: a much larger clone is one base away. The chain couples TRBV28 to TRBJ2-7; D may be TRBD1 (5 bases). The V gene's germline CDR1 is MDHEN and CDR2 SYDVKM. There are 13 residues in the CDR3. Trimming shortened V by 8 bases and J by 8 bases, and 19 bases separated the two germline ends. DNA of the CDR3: TGTGCCAGCGGAACAGGCCATCCTACGAAGCAGTACTTC. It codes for CASGTGHPTKQYF.

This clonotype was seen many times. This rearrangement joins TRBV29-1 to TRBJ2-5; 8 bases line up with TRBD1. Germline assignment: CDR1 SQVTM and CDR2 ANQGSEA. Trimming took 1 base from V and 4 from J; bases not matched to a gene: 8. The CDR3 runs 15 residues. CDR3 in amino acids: CSVEGGDRGLETQYF. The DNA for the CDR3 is TGCAGCGTTGAAGGCGGTGACAGGGGTTTAGAGACCCAGTACTTC.

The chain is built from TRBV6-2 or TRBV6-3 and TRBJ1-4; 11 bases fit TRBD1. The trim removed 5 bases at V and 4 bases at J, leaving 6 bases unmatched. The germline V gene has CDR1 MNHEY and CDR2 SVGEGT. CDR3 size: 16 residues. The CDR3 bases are TGTGCCAGCAGTGTACCGGGACAGGGGGGTAATGAAAAACTGTTTTTT. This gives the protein CASSVPGQGGNEKLFF.

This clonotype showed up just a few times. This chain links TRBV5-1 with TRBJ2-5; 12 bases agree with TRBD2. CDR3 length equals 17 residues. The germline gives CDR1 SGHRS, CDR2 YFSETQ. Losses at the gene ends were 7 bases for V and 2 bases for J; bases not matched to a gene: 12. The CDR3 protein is CASGTSSGRAIQETQYF. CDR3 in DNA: TGCGCCAGCGGGACCTCTAGCGGGAGGGCTATTCAAGAGACCCAGTACTTC.

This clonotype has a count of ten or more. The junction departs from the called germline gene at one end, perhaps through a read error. CDR3 nucleotides: TGTGCCAGCAGTTTAACTAGCGACTACGAGCAGTACTTC. Translated: CASSLTSDYEQYF. This chain connects TRBV5-1 to TRBJ2-7, with 7 bases that match TRBD2. CDR3 length: 13 residues. Germline assignment: CDR1 SGHRS and CDR2 YFSETQ.

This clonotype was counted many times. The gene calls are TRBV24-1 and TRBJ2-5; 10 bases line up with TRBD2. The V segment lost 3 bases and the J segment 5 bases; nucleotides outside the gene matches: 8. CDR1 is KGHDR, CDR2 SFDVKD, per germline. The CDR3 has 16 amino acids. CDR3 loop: CATSDPGLAGVETQYF. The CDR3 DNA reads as TGTGCCACCAGTGATCCCGGGCTAGCGGGAGTTGAGACCCAGTACTTC.

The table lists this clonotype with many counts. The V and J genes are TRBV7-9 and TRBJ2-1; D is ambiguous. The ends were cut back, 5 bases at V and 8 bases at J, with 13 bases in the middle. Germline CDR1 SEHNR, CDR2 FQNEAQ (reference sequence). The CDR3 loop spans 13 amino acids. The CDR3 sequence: CASSGDSHDEQFF. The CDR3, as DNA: TGTGCCAGCAGCGGAGACTCGCACGATGAGCAGTTCTTC.

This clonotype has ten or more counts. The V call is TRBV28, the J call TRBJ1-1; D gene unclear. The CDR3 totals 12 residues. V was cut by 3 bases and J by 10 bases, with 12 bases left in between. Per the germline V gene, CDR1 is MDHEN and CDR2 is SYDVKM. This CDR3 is CASSFGGRRAFF. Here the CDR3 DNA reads TGTGCCAGCAGTTTCGGAGGGCGGAGAGCTTTCTTT.

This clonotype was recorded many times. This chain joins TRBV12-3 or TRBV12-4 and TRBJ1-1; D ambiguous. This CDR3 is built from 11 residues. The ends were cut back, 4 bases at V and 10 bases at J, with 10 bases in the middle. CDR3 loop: CASSSGPVAFF. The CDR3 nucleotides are TGTGCCAGCAGTTCGGGCCCCGTAGCTTTCTTT.

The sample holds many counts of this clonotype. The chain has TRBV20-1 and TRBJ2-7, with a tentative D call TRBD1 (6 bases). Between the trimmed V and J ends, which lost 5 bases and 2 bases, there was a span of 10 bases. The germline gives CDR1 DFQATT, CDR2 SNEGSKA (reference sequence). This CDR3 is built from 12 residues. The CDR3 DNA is TGCAGTGCTGCTAGGGACACCTACGAGCAGTACTTC. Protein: CSAARDTYEQYF.

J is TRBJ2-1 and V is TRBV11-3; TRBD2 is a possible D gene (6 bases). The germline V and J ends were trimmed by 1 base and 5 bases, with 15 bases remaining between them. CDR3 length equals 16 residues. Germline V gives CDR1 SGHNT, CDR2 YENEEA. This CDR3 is CASSLGRLRGNNEQFF. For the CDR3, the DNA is TGTGCCAGCAGCTTAGGTCGGTTACGGGGGAACAATGAGCAGTTCTTC. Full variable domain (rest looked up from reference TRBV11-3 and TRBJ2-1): EAGVVQSPRYKIIEKKQPVAFWCNPISGHNTLYWYLQNLGQGPELLIRYENEEAVDDSQLPKDRFSAERLKGVDSTLKIQPAELGDSAVYLCASSLGRLRGNNEQFFGPGTRLTVL.

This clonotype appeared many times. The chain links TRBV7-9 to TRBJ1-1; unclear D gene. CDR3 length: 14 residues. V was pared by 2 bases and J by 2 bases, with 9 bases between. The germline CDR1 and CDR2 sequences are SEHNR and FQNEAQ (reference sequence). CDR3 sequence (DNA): TGTGCCAGCAGCTTAATGGCCGGAAACACTGAAGCTTTCTTT. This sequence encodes CASSLMAGNTEAFF.

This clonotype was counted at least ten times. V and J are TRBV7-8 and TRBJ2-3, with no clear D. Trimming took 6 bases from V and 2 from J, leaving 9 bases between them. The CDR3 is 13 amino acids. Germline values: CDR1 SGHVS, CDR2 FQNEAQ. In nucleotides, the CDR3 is TGTGCCAGCAGAATAGGTACCACAGATACGCAGTATTTT. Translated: CASRIGTTDTQYF. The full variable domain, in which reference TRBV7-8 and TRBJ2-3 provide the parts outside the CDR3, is GAGVSQSPRYKVAKRGQDVALRCDPISGHVSLFWYQQALGQGPEFLTYFQNEAQLDKSGLPSDRFFAERPEGSVSTLKIQRTQQEDSAVYLCASRIGTTDTQYFGPGTRLTVL.

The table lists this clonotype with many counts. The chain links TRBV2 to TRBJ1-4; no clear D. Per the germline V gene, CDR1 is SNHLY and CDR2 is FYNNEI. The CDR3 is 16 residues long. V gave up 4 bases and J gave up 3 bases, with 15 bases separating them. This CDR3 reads CASSGARSDSNEKLFF. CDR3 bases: TGTGCCAGCAGTGGGGCCCGCTCAGATTCTAATGAAAAACTGTTTTTT.

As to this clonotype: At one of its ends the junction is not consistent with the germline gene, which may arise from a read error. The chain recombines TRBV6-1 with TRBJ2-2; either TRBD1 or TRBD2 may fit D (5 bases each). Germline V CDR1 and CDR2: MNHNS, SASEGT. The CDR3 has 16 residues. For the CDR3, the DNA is TGTGCCAGCAGTGAGGAAATAGGGGTATGGACCGGGAAGCTGTTTTTT. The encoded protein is CASSEEIGVWTGKLFF.